These T cell receptor beta chains were read from a single sample in a study of beta chain features in type 1 diabetes. Sequencing used immunoSEQ multiplex PCR; TCRdb keeps in-frame clones, though not all of them. The table shows a few hundred thousand clones, with about 19% occurring only once. The sequenced sample consisted of naive CD4+ T cells from blood. These receptors came from a woman younger than 30 in good health. CDR3s include the opening cysteine and the closing phenylalanine or tryptophan. The D gene is left open where the match is weak. Rows give clone size only sometimes, using once, few, many, or a class for an expanded clone.

abundance: few; j_gene: TRBJ2-7; d_gene: -; v_gene: TRBV30; CDR3nt: TGTGCCTGGAGTGTACGGGGGACCGACGAGCAGTACTTC; CDR3aa: CAWSVRGTDEQYF
abundance: few; j_gene: TRBJ2-3; d_gene: -; v_gene: TRBV4-2; CDR3nt: TGTGCCAGCAGCCAAGTTGGTGCTAGCGAAGGCACAGATACGCAGTATTTT; CDR3aa: CASSQVGASEGTDTQYF
abundance: -; j_gene: TRBJ2-7; d_gene: TRBD1; v_gene: TRBV18; CDR3nt: TGTGCCAGCTCATCACGACAGGGGGCCGAGCAGTACTTC; CDR3aa: CASSSRQGAEQYF
abundance: -; j_gene: TRBJ2-7; d_gene: TRBD1; v_gene: TRBV5-1; CDR3nt: TGCGCCAGCAGCTTGGGGACAGGGGACCACGAGCAGTACTTC; CDR3aa: CASSLGTGDHEQYF
abundance: -; j_gene: TRBJ1-2; d_gene: -; v_gene: TRBV5-1; CDR3nt: TGCGCCAGCAGCTTTGGTCGGGGTAACTATGGCTACACCTTC; CDR3aa: CASSFGRGNYGYTF
abundance: -; j_gene: TRBJ1-2; d_gene: -; v_gene: TRBV7-2; CDR3nt: TGTGCCAGCAGCTTCACCCCACCTAGGGGCTACACCTTC; CDR3aa: CASSFTPPRGYTF
abundance: few; j_gene: TRBJ2-1; d_gene: TRBD1; v_gene: TRBV5-1; CDR3nt: TGCGCCAGCAGCATAGGACAGGGTTGGGATGAGCAGTTCTTC; CDR3aa: CASSIGQGWDEQFF
abundance: few; j_gene: TRBJ2-1; d_gene: -; v_gene: TRBV5-1; CDR3nt: TGCGCCAGCAGCTTGGGGCCTAGTGAGCAGTTCTTC; CDR3aa: CASSLGPSEQFF
abundance: few; j_gene: TRBJ2-1; d_gene: -; v_gene: TRBV30; CDR3nt: TGTGCCTGGAGTTTAACTAGCTCCAGTGAGCAGTTCTTC; CDR3aa: CAWSLTSSSEQFF
abundance: -; j_gene: TRBJ2-7; d_gene: TRBD2; v_gene: TRBV6-5; CDR3nt: TGTGCCAGCAGTTACAGGCGGGAGGGCGGCGAGCAGTACTTC; CDR3aa: CASSYRREGGEQYF
abundance: -; j_gene: TRBJ2-7; d_gene: TRBD2; v_gene: TRBV9; CDR3nt: TGTGCCAGCAGCTCCGGACTAGTCGGCGAGCAGTACTTC; CDR3aa: CASSSGLVGEQYF
abundance: few; j_gene: TRBJ1-2; d_gene: -; v_gene: TRBV30; CDR3nt: TGTGCCTGGGGACAGACCCAAGGGGGCTACACCTTC; CDR3aa: CAWGQTQGGYTF
abundance: -; j_gene: TRBJ1-1; d_gene: -; v_gene: TRBV7-2; CDR3nt: TGTGCCAGCAGCTTATTTCTCACAGTCCGGGAACTGAACACTGAAGCTTTCTTT; CDR3aa: CASSLFLTVRELNTEAFF
abundance: few; j_gene: TRBJ2-5; d_gene: -; v_gene: TRBV5-1; CDR3nt: TGCGCCAGCAGCCCCGGACTTGGAGAGACCCAGTACTTC; CDR3aa: CASSPGLGETQYF
abundance: few; j_gene: TRBJ1-1; d_gene: -; v_gene: TRBV9; CDR3nt: TGTGCCAGCAGCCCTCAGGGAACCATGAACACTGAAGCTTTCTTT; CDR3aa: CASSPQGTMNTEAFF
abundance: few; j_gene: TRBJ1-2; d_gene: -; v_gene: TRBV2; CDR3nt: TGTGCCAGCAGTGACATTGGCAGCGAGTATGGCTACACCTTC; CDR3aa: CASSDIGSEYGYTF
abundance: few; j_gene: TRBJ1-1; d_gene: -; v_gene: TRBV7-9; CDR3nt: TGTGCCAGCAGCTTAGTAGGGGATGGGACTGAAGCTTTCTTT; CDR3aa: CASSLVGDGTEAFF
abundance: -; j_gene: TRBJ2-7; d_gene: -; v_gene: TRBV2; CDR3nt: TGTGCCAGCCTCGGCCGGACTACGGACTACGAGCAGTACTTC; CDR3aa: CASLGRTTDYEQYF
abundance: -; j_gene: TRBJ2-1; d_gene: TRBD2; v_gene: TRBV7-9; CDR3nt: TGTGACAGGACAGCGGGAGGGACTGAGCAGTTCTTC; CDR3aa: CDRTAGGTEQFF
abundance: -; j_gene: TRBJ2-7; d_gene: -; v_gene: TRBV7-2; CDR3nt: TGTGCCAGCAGCTTAGTTCCAGGTTCCTACGAGCAGTACTTC; CDR3aa: CASSLVPGSYEQYF
abundance: -; j_gene: TRBJ1-1; d_gene: TRBD1; v_gene: TRBV7-9; CDR3nt: TGTGCCAGCAGCCTCTTCCCCGGGACAGGGAGAGCTGAAGCTTTCTTT; CDR3aa: CASSLFPGTGRAEAFF
abundance: -; j_gene: TRBJ1-1; d_gene: TRBD1; v_gene: TRBV4-1; CDR3nt: TGCGCCAGCAGCCAACAGGACAGGGGGGAAGCTTTCTTT; CDR3aa: CASSQQDRGEAFF
abundance: few; j_gene: TRBJ2-3; d_gene: TRBD2; v_gene: TRBV5-1; CDR3nt: TGCGCCAGCAGCCGACTAGCGTCCGCAGATACGCAGTATTTT; CDR3aa: CASSRLASADTQYF
abundance: -; j_gene: TRBJ2-6; d_gene: TRBD1; v_gene: TRBV30; CDR3nt: TGTGCCTGGATCCTGGACAGGCCATACTCTGGGGCCAACGTCCTGACTTTC; CDR3aa: CAWILDRPYSGANVLTF
abundance: -; j_gene: TRBJ2-1; d_gene: -; v_gene: TRBV25-1; CDR3nt: TGTGCCAGCAGTGCACCCCACAGGGGAGGAGAGCAGTTCTTC; CDR3aa: CASSAPHRGGEQFF
abundance: -; j_gene: TRBJ2-7; d_gene: -; v_gene: TRBV18; CDR3nt: TGTGCCAGCTCACCACCTCTGGGGCAGAACTCCTACGAGCAGTACTTC; CDR3aa: CASSPPLGQNSYEQYF
abundance: -; j_gene: TRBJ2-7; d_gene: TRBD2; v_gene: TRBV18; CDR3nt: TGTGCCAGCTCACCACCGTCTAGCGGGGGCCACGAGCAGTACTTC; CDR3aa: CASSPPSSGGHEQYF
abundance: few; j_gene: TRBJ2-4; d_gene: -; v_gene: TRBV4-1; CDR3nt: TGCGCCAGCAGCCAAGACTCGATGGGCCTAAACATTCAGTACTTC; CDR3aa: CASSQDSMGLNIQYF
abundance: -; j_gene: TRBJ2-6; d_gene: TRBD1; v_gene: TRBV7-9; CDR3nt: TGTGCCAGCAGCTTCGGGACAGGGGCTTCTGGGGCCAACGTCCTGACTTTC; CDR3aa: CASSFGTGASGANVLTF
abundance: few; j_gene: TRBJ2-4; d_gene: -; v_gene: TRBV4-1; CDR3nt: TGCGCCACTCGAGCGGTTGGGGAAAACATTCAGTACTTC; CDR3aa: CATRAVGENIQYF
abundance: few; j_gene: TRBJ2-5; d_gene: TRBD2; v_gene: TRBV9; CDR3nt: TGTGCCAGCAGCGTAGGCGGTCTAGCGGGAGGAGAGACCCAGTACTTC; CDR3aa: CASSVGGLAGGETQYF
abundance: few; j_gene: TRBJ2-1; d_gene: TRBD2; v_gene: TRBV11-2; CDR3nt: TGTGCCAGCAGCTTAATTGCTAGCGGGCTGTTGAATGAGCAGTTCTTC; CDR3aa: CASSLIASGLLNEQFF
abundance: few; j_gene: TRBJ2-3; d_gene: -; v_gene: TRBV18; CDR3nt: TGTGCCAGCTCACCACCGATGGGGGGACCTAGCACAGATACGCAGTATTTT; CDR3aa: CASSPPMGGPSTDTQYF
abundance: few; j_gene: TRBJ1-2; d_gene: TRBD1; v_gene: TRBV23-1; CDR3nt: TGCGCCAGCAGTCAATCGGAGCGGCCGGGACAGGGGTTCAACTATGGCTACACCTTC; CDR3aa: CASSQSERPGQGFNYGYTF
abundance: -; j_gene: TRBJ2-3; d_gene: TRBD1; v_gene: TRBV29-1; CDR3nt: TGCAGCGCGCCGGACAGGGGCAACACAGATACGCAGTATTTT; CDR3aa: CSAPDRGNTDTQYF
abundance: few; j_gene: TRBJ1-1; d_gene: -; v_gene: TRBV13; CDR3nt: TGTGCCAGCAGACGGGGGGCAGGGAAGGCTGAAGCTTTCTTT; CDR3aa: CASRRGAGKAEAFF